These 18 T cell receptor beta chains originate from one sample sequenced in a study of technical replicates of blood from several donors. This table comes from immunoSEQ multiplex PCR, and its TCRdb copy is limited to in-frame clones, with some not included. The table lists tens of thousands of clones, about 92% of them singletons, with over 0.4% in the top ten. Sequenced input: T cells isolated from PBMCs. These receptor sequences come from a human donor in good health.

This chain connects TRBV11-3 to TRBJ1-1; possibly TRBD1 for D (5 bases). The V end was cut by 5 bases, the J end by 0 bases, with 16 bases between. CDR3 length equals 16 residues. The germline V gene encodes CDR1 SGHNT and CDR2 YENEEA. The CDR3, as DNA: TGTGCCAGCAGCCCCGGACGGACACTCATGAACACTGAAGCTTTCTTT. Translating gives CASSPGRTLMNTEAFF.

The rearrangement joins TRBV28 to TRBJ1-5; 9 bases align to TRBD1. CDR1 and CDR2 (germline): MDHEN, SYDVKM. With V trimmed by 6 bases and J by 6 bases, 6 bases remained unmatched. The CDR3 covers 14 residues. The DNA of the CDR3 is TGTGCCAGCAGCGGACAGGGGAAGGCTCAGCCCCAGCATTTT. Amino acid sequence: CASSGQGKAQPQHF. The variable domain in full, completed from reference TRBV28 and TRBJ1-5, reads DVKVTQSSRYLVKRTGEKVFLECVQDMDHENMFWYRQDPGLGLRLIYFSYDVKMKEKGDIPEGYSVSREKKERFSLILESASTNQTSMYLCASSGQGKAQPQHFGDGTRLSIL.

This clone was counted once. This rearrangement joins TRBV19 to TRBJ2-2; tentative D call: TRBD1 (6 bases). V lost 0 bases and J lost 7, with 9 bases in between. The CDR3 contains 14 residues. Germline loops: CDR1 LNHDA, CDR2 SQIVND (reference sequence). CDR3 amino acids: CASSIEGAGGELFF. DNA for the CDR3: TGTGCCAGTAGTATAGAGGGGGCTGGCGGGGAGCTGTTTTTT.

The chain employs TRBV11-3 and TRBJ2-1; 12 positions match TRBD2. The junction had 11 bases not matched to a gene; V was cut back by 5 bases and J by 9 bases. This CDR3 is 16 amino acids long. Germline CDR1 reads SGHNT; CDR2 reads YENEEA. CDR3 residues: CASSQKLAGGVGEQFF. The CDR3 coding sequence is TGTGCCAGCAGCCAAAAACTAGCGGGAGGTGTCGGTGAGCAGTTCTTC.

A note on this clone: One junction end disagrees with the germline gene, perhaps due to a read error. The rearrangement joins TRBV9 to TRBJ2-7; TRBD2 matches at 8 bases. Germline CDR1 and CDR2: SGDLS and YYNGEE. The CDR3 totals 12 residues. CDR3: CASSAESGRHHF. The CDR3 nucleotides are TGTGCCAGCAGCGCAGAAAGCGGGAGACACCACTTC. Supplemented by reference TRBV9 and TRBJ2-7, the full variable domain reads DSGVTQTPKHLITATGQRVTLRCSPRSGDLSVYWYQQSLDQGLQFLIQYYNGEERAKGNILERFSAQQFPDLHSELNLSSLELGDSALYFCASSAESGRHHFGPGTRLTVT.

CDR3 protein: CASSSPWGRRNTEAFF. The CDR3 DNA is TGTGCCAGCAGTTCGCCCTGGGGGCGACGGAACACTGAAGCTTTCTTT. The V call is TRBV28, the J call TRBJ1-1, with TRBD1 as a possible D gene (6 bases). Germline V CDR1 and CDR2: MDHEN, SYDVKM. The CDR3 runs 16 residues. The V gene lost 4 bases and the J gene lost 1 base, with 16 bases spanning the gap. The whole variable domain, remainder taken from reference TRBV28 and TRBJ1-1, is DVKVTQSSRYLVKRTGEKVFLECVQDMDHENMFWYRQDPGLGLRLIYFSYDVKMKEKGDIPEGYSVSREKKERFSLILESASTNQTSMYLCASSSPWGRRNTEAFFGQGTRLTVV.

V gene TRBV6-6 combines with J gene TRBJ2-3; 7 nucleotides align to TRBD2. J was trimmed by 4 bases and V by 6 bases; bases with no gene match: 10. The CDR3 spans 15 residues. Germline V gene data show CDR1 as MNHNY and CDR2 as SVGAGI (reference sequence). CDR3: CASRLHRLAADTQYF. In DNA form, the CDR3 reads TGTGCCAGCAGACTCCATAGACTAGCTGCAGATACGCAGTATTTT.

A single count supports this clone. The chain combines TRBV29-1 with TRBJ2-7; D is possibly TRBD1 (5 bases). The length of the CDR3 is 11 residues. V lost 2 bases to trimming and J lost 7 bases, with 9 bases between them. Germline V gene sequence: CDR1 SQVTM, CDR2 ANQGSEA. CDR3 residues: CSVEQGKEQYF. The CDR3 DNA reads as TGCAGCGTTGAACAGGGTAAGGAGCAGTACTTC.

This chain joins TRBV5-1 and TRBJ1-1; no reliable D call. This CDR3 contains 13 residues. Germline CDR1 and CDR2: SGHRS and YFSETQ. V lost 4 bases and J 7 bases, leaving 14 bases between the germline ends. The CDR3, as DNA: TGCGCCAGCAGCACCGGAGGGCAGCTTGAAGCTTTCTTT. Protein product: CASSTGGQLEAFF. Variable domain in full (rest from reference TRBV5-1 and TRBJ1-1): KAGVTQTPRYLIKTRGQQVTLSCSPISGHRSVSWYQQTPGQGLQFLFEYFSETQRNKGNFPGRFSGRQFSNSRSEMNVSTLELGDSALYLCASSTGGQLEAFFGQGTRLTVV.

The chain is built from TRBV5-1 and TRBJ1-1, with no clear D. Germline CDR1 SGHRS, CDR2 YFSETQ. This CDR3 spans 15 amino acids. Trimming left V 1 base short and J 1 base short, with 11 bases between. CDR3 loop: CASSLLDFGNTEAFF. In DNA, the CDR3 is TGCGCCAGCAGCTTGCTAGACTTCGGGAACACTGAAGCTTTCTTT.

The chain combines TRBV7-3 with TRBJ2-3; 9 nucleotides align to TRBD2. J gave up 1 base and V 4 bases, and 3 bases lay outside the gene matches. This CDR3 spans 15 amino acids. In germline, CDR1 is SGHTA, CDR2 FQGTGA. The CDR3 coding sequence is TGTGCCAGCAGCTCAATAGCGGGGGGCACAGATACGCAGTATTTT. It specifies CASSSIAGGTDTQYF.

This chain joins TRBV29-1 and TRBJ2-5, with D hard to call. This CDR3 comprises 15 residues. The V gene lost 6 bases and the J gene lost 2 bases, with 19 bases spanning the gap. Germline-derived CDR1 and CDR2 are SQVTM and ANQGSEA. CDR3 sequence reads: CSVDTVGTVQETQYF. The CDR3 nucleotides read TGCAGCGTCGACACAGTAGGTACAGTGCAAGAGACCCAGTACTTC.

The chain combines TRBV5-1 with TRBJ2-3; TRBD2 agrees at 9 bases. Germline CDR1 and CDR2: SGHRS and YFSETQ. Trimming removed 1 base from V and 4 bases from J; junction bases left unmatched: 7. The CDR3 is 16 residues long. CDR3 sequence (DNA): TGCGCCAGCAGCTTGAGTTTAGCGGGAGTGCCAGATACGCAGTATTTT. Protein: CASSLSLAGVPDTQYF.

V gene TRBV6-5 combines with J gene TRBJ2-7; possibly TRBD2 for D (6 bases). The V gene lost 2 bases and the J gene lost 4 bases, with 6 bases spanning the gap. Germline assignment: CDR1 MNHEY and CDR2 SVGAGI. The CDR3 sequence is 12 residues long. This CDR3 reads CASSYAGYEQYF. For the CDR3, the DNA is TGTGCCAGCAGTTACGCGGGGTACGAGCAGTACTTC.

The rearrangement links TRBV5-4 to TRBJ2-2; TRBD2 aligns across 10 bases. The length of the CDR3 is 17 residues. Germline V gene data show CDR1 as SGHNT and CDR2 as YYREEE (reference sequence). V gave up 4 bases and J gave up 4 bases; unmatched junction bases: 10. CDR3 bases: TGTGCCAGCAGCCAAGCGATCTCTAGCGGGAGCACCGGGGAGCTGTTTTTT. Amino acid sequence: CASSQAISSGSTGELFF.

The J gene is TRBJ2-7, the V gene TRBV28; 15 nucleotides match TRBD2. The CDR3 has 16 amino acids. Germline lookup yields CDR1 MDHEN and CDR2 SYDVKM. The trim removed 5 bases at V and 7 bases at J, leaving 9 bases unmatched. The CDR3 region has the DNA TGTGCCAGCAGTCCTCCTGGACTAGCGGGAGGGGGGGAGCAGTACTTC. Translation: CASSPPGLAGGGEQYF.

V usage is TRBV2 and J usage is TRBJ1-2; D not certain. Germline CDR1 reads SNHLY; CDR2 reads FYNNEI. CDR3 length equals 13 residues. V was cut by 2 bases and J by 1 base, with 5 bases left in between. The CDR3 here is CASSERVNYGYTF. In nucleotides, the CDR3 is TGTGCCAGCAGTGAACGGGTTAACTATGGCTACACCTTC.

This chain joins TRBV19 and TRBJ2-3; D not certain. This CDR3 spans 14 amino acids. The V and J ends lost 6 bases and 5 bases respectively, with 15 bases between them. Germline values: CDR1 LNHDA, CDR2 SQIVND (reference sequence). The CDR3 sequence is CASRKAGSGDTQYF. The CDR3 DNA sequence: TGTGCCAGTAGAAAGGCTGGCTCGGGAGATACGCAGTATTTT. The full variable domain, its missing parts supplied by reference TRBV19 and TRBJ2-3, is DGGITQSPKYLFRKEGQNVTLSCEQNLNHDAMYWYRQDPGQGLRLIYYSQIVNDFQKGDIAEGYSVSREKKESFPLTVTSAQKNPTAFYLCASRKAGSGDTQYFGPGTRLTVL.